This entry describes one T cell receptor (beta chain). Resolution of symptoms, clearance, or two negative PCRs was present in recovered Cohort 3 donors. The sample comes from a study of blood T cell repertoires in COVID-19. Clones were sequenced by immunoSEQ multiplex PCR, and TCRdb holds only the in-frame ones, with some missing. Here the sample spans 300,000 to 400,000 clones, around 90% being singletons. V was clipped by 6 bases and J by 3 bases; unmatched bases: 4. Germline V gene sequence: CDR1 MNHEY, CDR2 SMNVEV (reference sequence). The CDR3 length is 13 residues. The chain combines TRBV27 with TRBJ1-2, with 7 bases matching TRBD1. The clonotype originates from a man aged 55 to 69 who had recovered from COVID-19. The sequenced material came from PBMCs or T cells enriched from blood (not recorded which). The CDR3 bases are TGTGCCAGCAGAGGACAGGCGTACTATGGCTACACCTTC. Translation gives CASRGQAYYGYTF.